This passage covers 4 T cell receptor beta chains from one sample sequenced in a study of neurological immune-mediated disorders. TCRdb reprocessed the 5' RACE reads via MiXCR and lists one record per CDR3 protein. The sample records under 70,000 distinct CDR3 sequences, around 5% being singletons. Sample: PBMCs. These receptors were collected from a woman aged 25 to 39 with multiple sclerosis.

This clonotype was recorded at least ten times. The chain has TRBV12-3 or TRBV12-4 and TRBJ1-2; no clear D. Trimming took 6 bases from V and 8 from J, leaving 10 bases between them. The CDR3 has 11 residues. The CDR3 DNA reads as TGTGCCAGCAGCCCGGATCTGGGCTACACCTTC. It translates to CASSPDLGYTF.

This clonotype was found many times. The J gene is TRBJ1-4, the V gene TRBV7-8; the D gene is possibly TRBD1 (6 bases). CDR1 is SGHVS, CDR2 FQNEAQ, per germline. Trimming took 5 bases from V and 8 from J, leaving 21 bases between them. The CDR3 totals 16 residues. For the CDR3, the DNA is TGTGCCAGCAGCCCGATCAGAAGGGGGGCAAGCGAAAAACTGTTTTTT. It yields the protein CASSPIRRGASEKLFF.

Details on this clonotype: A much larger clone lies one base from this, so it may be a read error. The genes are TRBV5-1 and TRBJ1-2; D unclear. The germline gives CDR1 SGHRS, CDR2 YFSETQ. This CDR3 is 14 amino acids long. Trimming cost V 3 bases and J 4 bases, with 13 bases left between them. CDR3 DNA: TGCGCCAGCAGCTCCGCTGGAAAGGGCTATGGCTACACCTTC. Encoded protein: CASSSAGKGYGYTF.

A word on this clonotype: Given a much more abundant clone one base away, this may be a read error. The chain has TRBV12-3 or TRBV12-4 and TRBJ1-2, with D hard to call. V was shortened by 4 bases and J by 4 bases, with 10 bases between the two germline ends. The CDR3 covers 13 residues. The CDR3: CASSSERTYGYTF. The CDR3 nucleotides read TGTGCCAGCAGTTCGGAAAGGACCTATGGCTACACCTTC.